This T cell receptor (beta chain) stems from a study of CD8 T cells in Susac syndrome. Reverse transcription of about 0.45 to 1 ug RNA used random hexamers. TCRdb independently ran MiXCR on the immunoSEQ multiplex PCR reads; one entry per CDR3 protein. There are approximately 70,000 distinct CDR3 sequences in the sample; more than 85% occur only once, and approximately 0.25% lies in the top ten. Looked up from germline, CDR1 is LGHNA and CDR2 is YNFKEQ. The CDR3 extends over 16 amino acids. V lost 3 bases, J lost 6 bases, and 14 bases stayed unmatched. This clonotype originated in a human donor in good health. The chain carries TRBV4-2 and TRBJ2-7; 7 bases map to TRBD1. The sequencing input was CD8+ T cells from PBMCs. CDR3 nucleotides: TGTGCCAGCAGCCATCCTCCGGGACAGAAAGGCATCGAGCAGTACTTC. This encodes CASSHPPGQKGIEQYF.